The 32 T cell receptor beta chains given below trace back to one sample, sequenced in a study of siplizumab effects on memory and regulatory T cells. Cells from the mixed lymphocyte reaction underwent coculture for under seven days at 37 degrees C. TCRdb's copy holds only in-frame clones and misses some; the assay was immunoSEQ multiplex PCR. In the table there are 9,000 to 15,000 clones, around half of which are singletons. The antigens for these receptors are not known. Sequences were obtained from CFSE-low (dividing) CD8+ T cells sorted from an allogeneic mixed lymphocyte reaction. These receptors originate from a human donor in good health; the cells came from an allogeneic mixed lymphocyte reaction. Some clones in this sample may be carry-over from other donors' samples.

The chain recombines TRBV14 with TRBJ2-1, with D tentatively TRBD2 (6 bases). V lost 4 bases and J lost 7, with 14 bases in between. This CDR3 region has 14 residues. Germline V gene data show CDR1 as SGHDN and CDR2 as FVKESK. CDR3 sequence reads: CASSLGTVWNEQFF. The DNA of the CDR3 is TGTGCCAGCAGCCTCGGGACTGTCTGGAATGAGCAGTTCTTC. Combining the CDR3 with reference TRBV14 and TRBJ2-1 gives the whole variable domain EAGVTQFPSHSVIEKGQTVTLRCDPISGHDNLYWYRRVMGKEIKFLLHFVKESKQDESGMPNNRFLAERTGGTYSTLKVQPAELEDSGVYFCASSLGTVWNEQFFGPGTRLTVL.

This clone turned up a few times. The genes are TRBV6-1 and TRBJ2-1, with TRBD1 identical over 7 bases. CDR3 length: 19 residues. Germline lookup yields CDR1 MNHNS and CDR2 SASEGT. Germline trimming cut 2 bases from V and 1 base from J; bases unmatched to any gene: 14. CDR3 nucleotide sequence: TGTGCCAGCAGTGAATATGGTGGCCCTCAGACAGGGTCCTACAATGAGCAGTTCTTC. Its translation is CASSEYGGPQTGSYNEQFF.

V gene TRBV11-2 combines with J gene TRBJ2-7; 10 bases fit TRBD2. The CDR3 runs 15 residues. CDR1 is SGHAT and CDR2 is FQNNGV in the germline V gene. J was trimmed by 4 bases and V by 4 bases; bases with no gene match: 7. The CDR3 is CASSWGAGGLYEQYF. The CDR3 DNA follows: TGTGCCAGCAGCTGGGGAGCGGGAGGGTTGTACGAGCAGTACTTC.

The chain has TRBV7-6 and TRBJ1-1; the D is unclear. Per germline, CDR1 SGHVS and CDR2 FNYEAQ. V dropped 4 bases and J dropped 3 bases, with 6 bases sitting between them. The CDR3 runs to 12 residues. CDR3 protein: CASSSAYTEAFF. The DNA for the CDR3 is TGTGCCAGCAGCTCCGCATACACTGAAGCTTTCTTT.

V and J are TRBV14 and TRBJ2-7; D not certain. The V and J ends lost 4 bases and 5 bases respectively, with 21 bases between them. The CDR3 totals 16 residues. CDR1 SGHDN and CDR2 FVKESK come from the germline V gene. CDR3 coding DNA: TGTGCCAGCAGCCCTCTGGACGTAAGATACATCCACGAGCAGTACTTC. It translates to CASSPLDVRYIHEQYF.

CDR3 sequence (DNA): TGTGCCAGTAGTGGGGCCTCTGGCGTGAATCAGCCCCAGCATTTT. Protein sequence: CASSGASGVNQPQHF. This chain joins TRBV19 and TRBJ1-5; a possible D gene is TRBD1 (5 bases). The CDR3 is made up of 15 amino acids. Germline assignment: CDR1 LNHDA and CDR2 SQIVND (reference sequence). With 5 bases removed from V and 4 bases from J, the gap between germline ends came to 15 bases.

In its sample, this clone was seen a few times. The chain joins TRBV19 to TRBJ1-1, with TRBD1 identical over 10 bases. Germline assignment: CDR1 LNHDA and CDR2 SQIVND (reference sequence). CDR3 length: 15 residues. The trim removed 2 bases at V and 6 bases at J, leaving 6 bases unmatched. The CDR3 is CASSIFGTGEPEAFF. The CDR3, as DNA: TGTGCCAGTAGTATATTTGGGACAGGGGAGCCTGAAGCTTTCTTT.

DNA of the CDR3: TGTGCCAGCAGCTTGGGGACTAGCTCCGAGCAGTACTTC. The encoded protein is CASSLGTSSEQYF. This rearrangement joins TRBV5-4 to TRBJ2-7; 8 bases map to TRBD2. The germline gives CDR1 SGHNT, CDR2 YYREEE (reference sequence). The CDR3 runs to 13 residues. J was trimmed by 6 bases and V by 0 bases; bases with no gene match: 2.

V is TRBV19 and J is TRBJ2-1, with D perhaps matching TRBD2 (6 bases). The CDR3 consists of 15 residues. Trimming cost V 3 bases and J 4 bases, with 13 bases left between them. Germline V gene lookup returns CDR1 LNHDA and CDR2 SQIVND (reference sequence). The CDR3 DNA sequence: TGTGCCAGTAGTATGTCCGGGACTGGATACAATGAGCAGTTCTTC. As protein: CASSMSGTGYNEQFF. Combining the CDR3 with reference TRBV19 and TRBJ2-1 gives the whole variable domain DGGITQSPKYLFRKEGQNVTLSCEQNLNHDAMYWYRQDPGQGLRLIYYSQIVNDFQKGDIAEGYSVSREKKESFPLTVTSAQKNPTAFYLCASSMSGTGYNEQFFGPGTRLTVL.

The V and J genes are TRBV29-1 and TRBJ2-7; D uncertain. Germline V gene data show CDR1 as SQVTM and CDR2 as ANQGSEA. This CDR3 is built from 13 residues. Trimming removed 0 bases at V and 6 bases at J, with 12 bases between. The CDR3 reads CSVEDLLTGEQYF. The CDR3 DNA is TGCAGCGTTGAAGATCTTTTGACTGGCGAGCAGTACTTC.

J is TRBJ1-1 and V is TRBV6-6, with D possibly matching TRBD1 (6 bases). Trimming stripped 3 bases from V and 6 bases from J, with 14 bases between. The CDR3 is made up of 14 amino acids. Germline CDR1 and CDR2: MNHNY and SVGAGI (reference sequence). The CDR3 loop reads CASSYGGARAEAFF. The CDR3 bases are TGTGCCAGCAGTTATGGGGGGGCAAGGGCTGAAGCTTTCTTT.

This sequence joins TRBV29-1 and TRBJ1-4, with no clear D. V dropped 5 bases and J dropped 6 bases, with 13 bases sitting between them. Germline lookup yields CDR1 SQVTM and CDR2 ANQGSEA. This CDR3 has 13 residues. CDR3 nucleotides: TGCAGCGTTAATAGTGGTCGTGATGAAAAACTGTTTTTT. It yields the protein CSVNSGRDEKLFF.

J is TRBJ2-7 and V is TRBV2; 7 positions match TRBD2. V lost 6 bases and J lost 1; bases outside the gene matches: 3. Germline loops: CDR1 SNHLY, CDR2 FYNNEI. This CDR3 contains 13 residues. Here the CDR3 DNA reads TGTGCCAGCAGGGGGGGGGAATCCTACGAGCAGTACTTC. It translates to CASRGGESYEQYF.

V and J are TRBV7-9 and TRBJ1-2, with D unresolved. The CDR3 is 15 residues long. Per germline, CDR1 SEHNR and CDR2 FQNEAQ (reference sequence). Trimming pared 4 bases from V and 0 bases from J, leaving 12 bases between. CDR3 coding DNA: TGTGCCAGCAGCTCTAGCATCCAGGCTAACTATGGCTACACCTTC. It codes for CASSSSIQANYGYTF.

This clone came up a few times. The rearrangement links TRBV7-6 to TRBJ2-1; D gene uncertain. The CDR3 totals 14 residues. Trimming took off 5 bases at V and 8 bases at J, with 16 bases between the two ends. Germline V gene lookup returns CDR1 SGHVS and CDR2 FNYEAQ. CDR3 loop: CASSLTVRLHEQFF. CDR3 sequence (DNA): TGTGCCAGCAGCCTAACCGTCAGGCTCCATGAGCAGTTCTTC.

The rearrangement joins TRBV27 to TRBJ2-7, with 9 bases lining up with TRBD2. The CDR3 totals 13 residues. Germline V gives CDR1 MNHEY, CDR2 SMNVEV (reference sequence). V was pared by 8 bases and J by 3 bases, with 5 bases of the junction left unmatched. CDR3 residues: CASGVAGDYEQYF. The DNA of the CDR3 is TGTGCCAGCGGGGTAGCGGGGGACTACGAGCAGTACTTC.

The genes are TRBV6-5 and TRBJ2-7; TRBD1 matches at 9 bases. CDR1 and CDR2 (germline): MNHEY, SVGAGI. The CDR3 totals 14 residues. The V segment lost 5 bases and the J segment 2 bases; nucleotides outside the gene matches: 4. CDR3 amino acids: CASSPGTGPYEQYF. The CDR3 DNA reads TGTGCCAGCAGTCCGGGGACAGGGCCCTACGAGCAGTACTTC.

This sequence joins TRBV19 and TRBJ2-1; D unclear. This CDR3 is built from 13 residues. V dropped 0 bases and J dropped 5 bases, with 5 bases sitting between them. Germline V gene sequence: CDR1 LNHDA, CDR2 SQIVND (reference sequence). The CDR3 sequence is CASSIDLNNEQFF. The CDR3 coding sequence is TGTGCCAGTAGTATAGATCTCAACAATGAGCAGTTCTTC.

The rearrangement joins TRBV12-5 to TRBJ1-2; tentatively, D is TRBD1 (5 bases). Germline CDR1 and CDR2: LGHNT and FRNRAP. This CDR3 spans 18 amino acids. V was shortened by 0 bases and J by 0 bases, with 17 bases between the two germline ends. This CDR3 reads CASGLVIELQVANYGYTF. CDR3 in DNA: TGTGCTAGTGGTTTGGTAATTGAGTTACAGGTAGCTAACTATGGCTACACCTTC.

This rearrangement joins TRBV7-8 to TRBJ2-7, with D uncertain. Germline CDR1 and CDR2: SGHVS and FQNEAQ. The CDR3 totals 13 residues. V dropped 5 bases and J dropped 1 base, with 9 bases sitting between them. CDR3 bases: TGTGCCAGCAGCGAAGAGAGTTCCTACGAGCAGTACTTC. It specifies CASSEESSYEQYF. Drawing the rest from reference TRBV7-8 and TRBJ2-7, the complete variable domain is GAGVSQSPRYKVAKRGQDVALRCDPISGHVSLFWYQQALGQGPEFLTYFQNEAQLDKSGLPSDRFFAERPEGSVSTLKIQRTQQEDSAVYLCASSEESSYEQYFGPGTRLTVT.

This clone showed up just a few times. The chain is built from TRBV6-1 and TRBJ2-5, with TRBD1 as a possible D gene (5 bases). With 6 bases removed from V and 2 bases from J, the gap between germline ends came to 10 bases. Germline assignment: CDR1 MNHNS and CDR2 SASEGT. The CDR3 is 13 amino acids. The DNA for the CDR3 is TGTGCCAGCAGGCCCAAGGGGCAAGAGACCCAGTACTTC. The encoded protein is CASRPKGQETQYF.

This rearrangement joins TRBV27 to TRBJ2-7; D is uncertain. V was cut by 5 bases and J by 3 bases, with 11 bases left in between. The CDR3 runs 13 residues. Germline V gene data show CDR1 as MNHEY and CDR2 as SMNVEV (reference sequence). The CDR3 here is CASSARTDYEQYF. Here the CDR3 DNA reads TGTGCCAGCAGTGCCCGGACCGACTACGAGCAGTACTTC.

This chain connects TRBV4-1 to TRBJ2-7; D possibly corresponds to TRBD2 (5 bases). V was shortened by 3 bases and J by 2 bases, with 11 bases between the two germline ends. CDR1 and CDR2 (germline): MGHRA, YSYEKL. This CDR3 region has 14 residues. CDR3 bases: TGCGCCAGCAGCCATCTCCCCGGGACCTACGAGCAGTACTTC. Translating it yields CASSHLPGTYEQYF.

V and J are TRBV5-1 and TRBJ2-7; maybe TRBD2 (5 bases). Trimming cost V 1 base and J 5 bases, with 13 bases left between them. CDR1 and CDR2 from the germline V gene are SGHRS and YFSETQ. The CDR3 length is 14 residues. CDR3 in amino acids: CASSLRTSSNEQYF. The CDR3 coding sequence is TGCGCCAGCAGCTTGAGAACTAGTTCGAACGAGCAGTACTTC.

This clone appeared a single time. The V call is TRBV7-5, the J call TRBJ2-5; TRBD2 is the table's D call and was not checked against the DNA. TRBV7-5 is a pseudogene. The CDR3 runs to 14 residues. The CDR3 loop reads CASSLISGEETQYF. The CDR3 DNA follows: TGTGCCAGCAGCTTGATTTCGGGGGAAGAGACCCAGTACTTC.

The chain recombines TRBV29-1 with TRBJ2-3; 8 bases fit TRBD2. Germline CDR1 SQVTM, CDR2 ANQGSEA. Trimming removed 8 bases from V and 0 bases from J; junction bases left unmatched: 13. CDR3 size: 16 residues. CDR3 nucleotides: TGCAGCACTGAGGGTCCCAGCGGGGGAAGCACAGATACGCAGTATTTT. The encoded protein is CSTEGPSGGSTDTQYF.

Only a few counts were recorded for this clone. The chain is built from TRBV4-1 and TRBJ1-1; D not resolved. Trimming took off 1 base at V and 0 bases at J, with 6 bases between the two ends. This CDR3 has 14 residues. Germline V gene lookup returns CDR1 MGHRA and CDR2 YSYEKL. Here the CDR3 DNA reads TGCGCCAGCAGCCAAGGGGCAGTGAACACTGAAGCTTTCTTT. This gives the protein CASSQGAVNTEAFF.

The CDR3: CASSFGGGSPLHF. The CDR3 DNA is TGTGCCAGCAGCTTTGGGGGCGGTTCACCCCTCCACTTT. The chain combines TRBV11-3 with TRBJ1-6; a possible D gene is TRBD1 (6 bases). The CDR3 runs 13 residues. Trimming took 3 bases from V and 9 from J, leaving 9 bases between them. The V gene's germline CDR1 is SGHNT and CDR2 YENEEA.

The chain is built from TRBV5-5 and TRBJ2-5, with D unclear. The germline CDR1 and CDR2 sequences are SGHKS and YYEKEE (reference sequence). The germline V and J ends were trimmed by 4 bases and 2 bases, with 12 bases remaining between them. CDR3 length: 14 amino acids. In DNA form, the CDR3 reads TGTGCCAGCAGCGGTCCTCCCATACAAGAGACCCAGTACTTC. It codes for CASSGPPIQETQYF. The full variable domain, its missing parts supplied by reference TRBV5-5 and TRBJ2-5, is DAGVTQSPTHLIKTRGQQVTLRCSPISGHKSVSWYQQVLGQGPQFIFQYYEKEERGRGNFPDRFSARQFPNYSSELNVNALLLGDSALYLCASSGPPIQETQYFGPGTRLLVL.

This chain connects TRBV11-2 to TRBJ2-2; possibly TRBD1 for D (6 bases). This CDR3 region has 17 residues. V lost 1 base and J 2 bases, leaving 14 bases between the germline ends. In germline, CDR1 is SGHAT, CDR2 FQNNGV. This chain's CDR3 is CASSLVIWTVNTGELFF. As DNA, the CDR3 is TGTGCCAGCAGCTTAGTGATCTGGACAGTTAACACCGGGGAGCTGTTTTTT.

This clone is classed as medium-sized (0.01 to 0.1%). V usage is TRBV6-1 and J usage is TRBJ2-7, with D possibly being TRBD1 (6 bases). Trimming took off 3 bases at V and 4 bases at J, with 7 bases between the two ends. The CDR3 contains 12 residues. CDR1 is MNHNS and CDR2 is SASEGT in the germline V gene. CDR3 amino acids: CASSDDRYEQYF. The CDR3 DNA is TGTGCCAGCAGTGACGACAGGTACGAGCAGTACTTC.

J is TRBJ2-1 and V is TRBV6-6; D is uncertain. Trimming pared 4 bases from V and 5 bases from J, leaving 9 bases between. Germline lookup yields CDR1 MNHNY and CDR2 SVGAGI (reference sequence). This CDR3 comprises 13 residues. As DNA, the CDR3 is TGTGCCAGCAGTTCCCCCGGTGACAATGAGCAGTTCTTC. It codes for CASSSPGDNEQFF.